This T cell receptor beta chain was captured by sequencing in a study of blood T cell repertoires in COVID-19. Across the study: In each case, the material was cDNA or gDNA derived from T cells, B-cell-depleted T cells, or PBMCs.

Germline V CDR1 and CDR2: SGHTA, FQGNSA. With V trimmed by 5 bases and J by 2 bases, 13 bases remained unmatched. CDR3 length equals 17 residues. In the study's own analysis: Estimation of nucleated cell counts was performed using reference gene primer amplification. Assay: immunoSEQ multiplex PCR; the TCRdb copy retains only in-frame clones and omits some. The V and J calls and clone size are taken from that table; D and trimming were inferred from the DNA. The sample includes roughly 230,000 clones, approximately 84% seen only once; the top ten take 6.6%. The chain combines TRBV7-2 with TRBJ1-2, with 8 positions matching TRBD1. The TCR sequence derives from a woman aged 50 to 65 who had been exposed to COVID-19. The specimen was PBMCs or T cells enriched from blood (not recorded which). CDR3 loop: CASSPRTGLNSNYGYTF. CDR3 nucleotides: TGTGCCAGCAGCCCCCGGACAGGGCTCAATTCCAACTATGGCTACACCTTC. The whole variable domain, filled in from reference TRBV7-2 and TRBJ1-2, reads GAGVSQSPSNKVTEKGKDVELRCDPISGHTALYWYRQSLGQGLEFLIYFQGNSAPDKSGLPSDRFSAERTGGSVSTLTIQRTQQEDSAVYLCASSPRTGLNSNYGYTFGSGTRLTVV.